In its sample, the clone carrying this T cell receptor (beta chain) was seen many times. Germline and junction disagree at one end, which may indicate a read error. In TCRdb, the reads were re-called with MiXCR into one record per CDR3 protein. The repertoire consists of approximately 750,000 distinct CDR3 sequences, with about 40% occurring once and the leading ten covering 2.8%. The sample belongs to a study of T cell repertoires in cytomegalovirus infection. Study in general: In public TCR beta signatures, there were indications of both CMV infection and matching HLA type.

Per the germline V gene, CDR1 is SGHVS and CDR2 is FNYEAQ. This CDR3 contains 16 residues. The TCR originated in a human donor in good health (CMV status not recorded). Some clones in this sample may be carry-over from other donors' samples. V gene TRBV7-6 combines with J gene TRBJ2-5; tentatively, D is TRBD2 (6 bases). The specimen was PBMCs. CDR3 region: CASSLAVGGRQETQYF. In nucleotides, the CDR3 is TGTGCCAGCAGCCTAGCCGTGGGAGGTCGCCAAGAGACCCAGTACTTC.